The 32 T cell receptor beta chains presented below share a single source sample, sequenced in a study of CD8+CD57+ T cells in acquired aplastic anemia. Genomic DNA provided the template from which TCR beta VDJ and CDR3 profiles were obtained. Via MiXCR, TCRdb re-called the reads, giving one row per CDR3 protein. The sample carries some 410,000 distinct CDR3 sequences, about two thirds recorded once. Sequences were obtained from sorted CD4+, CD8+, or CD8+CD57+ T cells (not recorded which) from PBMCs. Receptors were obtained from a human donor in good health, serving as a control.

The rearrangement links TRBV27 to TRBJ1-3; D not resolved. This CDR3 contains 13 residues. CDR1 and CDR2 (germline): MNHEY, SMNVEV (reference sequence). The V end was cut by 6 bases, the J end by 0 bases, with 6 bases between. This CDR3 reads CASRSFSGNTIYF. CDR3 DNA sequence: TGTGCCAGCAGGTCATTCTCTGGAAACACCATATATTTT.

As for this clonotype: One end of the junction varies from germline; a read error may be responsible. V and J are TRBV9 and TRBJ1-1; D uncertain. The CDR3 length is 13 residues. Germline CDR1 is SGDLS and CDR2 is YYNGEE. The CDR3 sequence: CASSVESPYKDHF. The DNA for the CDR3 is TGTGCCAGCAGCGTAGAGTCACCGTACAAAGATCACTTT.

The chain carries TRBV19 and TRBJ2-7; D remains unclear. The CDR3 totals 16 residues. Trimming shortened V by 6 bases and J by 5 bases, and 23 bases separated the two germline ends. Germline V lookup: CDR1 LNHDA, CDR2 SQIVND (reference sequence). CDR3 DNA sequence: TGTGCCAGTAGCCCTACGGCGGAACGAAACGTCGACGAGCAGTACTTC. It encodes CASSPTAERNVDEQYF.

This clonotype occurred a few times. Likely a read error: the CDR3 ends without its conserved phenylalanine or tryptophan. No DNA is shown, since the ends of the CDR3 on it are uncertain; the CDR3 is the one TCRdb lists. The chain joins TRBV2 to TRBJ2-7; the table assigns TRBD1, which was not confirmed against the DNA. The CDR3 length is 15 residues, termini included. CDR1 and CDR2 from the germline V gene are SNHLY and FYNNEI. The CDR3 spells CASRLSQGDRYTFGS.

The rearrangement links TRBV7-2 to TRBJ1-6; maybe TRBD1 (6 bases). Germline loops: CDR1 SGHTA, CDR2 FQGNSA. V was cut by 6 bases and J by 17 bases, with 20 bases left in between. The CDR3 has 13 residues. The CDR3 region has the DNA TGTGCCAGCAGATTCAGGGGTAATTACCCCGTCCACTTT. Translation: CASRFRGNYPVHF.

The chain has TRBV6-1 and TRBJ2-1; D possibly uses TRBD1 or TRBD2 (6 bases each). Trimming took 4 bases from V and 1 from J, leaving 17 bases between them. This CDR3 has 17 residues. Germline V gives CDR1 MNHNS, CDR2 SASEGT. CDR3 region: CASSGDSGASSYNEQFF. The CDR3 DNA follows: TGTGCCAGCAGTGGGGATTCGGGGGCAAGTTCCTACAATGAGCAGTTCTTC.

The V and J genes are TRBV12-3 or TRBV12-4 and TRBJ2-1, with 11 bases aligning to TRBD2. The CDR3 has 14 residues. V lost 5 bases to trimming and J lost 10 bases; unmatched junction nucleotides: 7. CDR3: CASSPGLAGTEQFF. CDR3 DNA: TGTGCCAGCAGTCCAGGACTAGCGGGCACCGAGCAGTTCTTC.

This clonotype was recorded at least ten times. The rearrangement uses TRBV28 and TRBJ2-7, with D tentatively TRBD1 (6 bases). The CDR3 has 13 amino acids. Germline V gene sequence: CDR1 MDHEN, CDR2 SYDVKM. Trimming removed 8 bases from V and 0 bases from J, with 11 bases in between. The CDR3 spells CASSQGSSYEQYF. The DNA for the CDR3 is TGTGCCAGCTCCCAGGGGAGCTCCTACGAGCAGTACTTC.

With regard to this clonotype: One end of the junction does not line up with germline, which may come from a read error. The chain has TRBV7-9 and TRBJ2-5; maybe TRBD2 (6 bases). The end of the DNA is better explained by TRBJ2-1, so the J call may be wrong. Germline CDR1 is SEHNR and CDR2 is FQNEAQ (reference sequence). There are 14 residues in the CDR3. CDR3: CASSPDGGKETQFF. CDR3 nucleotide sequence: TGCGCCAGCAGCCCGGACGGGGGAAAAGAAACACAGTTCTTC.

This chain's CDR3 is CASSESRYEQYF. CDR3 DNA sequence: TGTGCCAGCAGTGAATCGCGTTATGAGCAGTACTTC. The J gene is TRBJ2-3, the V gene TRBV2; no clear D. The end of the DNA is better explained by TRBJ2-7, so the J call may be wrong. Germline-derived CDR1 and CDR2 are SNHLY and FYNNEI. The CDR3 is 12 amino acids.

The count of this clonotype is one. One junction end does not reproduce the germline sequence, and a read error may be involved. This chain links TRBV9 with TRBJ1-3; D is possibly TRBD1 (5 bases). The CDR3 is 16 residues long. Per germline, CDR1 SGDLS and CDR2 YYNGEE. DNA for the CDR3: TGTGCCAGCAGCCTTCGGGACGCCCAACCTGGAGACACCATATACTTT. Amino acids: CASSLRDAQPGDTIYF.

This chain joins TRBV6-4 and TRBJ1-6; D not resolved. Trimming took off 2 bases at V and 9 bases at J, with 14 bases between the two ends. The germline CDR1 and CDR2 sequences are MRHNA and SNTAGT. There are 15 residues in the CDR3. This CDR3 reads CASSDDSAGGSPLHF. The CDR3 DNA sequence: TGTGCCAGCAGTGACGACTCGGCAGGTGGTTCACCCCTCCACTTT.

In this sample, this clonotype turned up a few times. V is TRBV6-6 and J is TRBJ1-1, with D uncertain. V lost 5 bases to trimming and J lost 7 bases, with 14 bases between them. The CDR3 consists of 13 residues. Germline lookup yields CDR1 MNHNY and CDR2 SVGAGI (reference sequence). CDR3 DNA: TGTGCCAGCAGTCAGAGAGGCCGGATTGAAGCTTTCTTT. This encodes CASSQRGRIEAFF.

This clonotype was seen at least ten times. The CDR3 coding sequence is TGTGCCAGCAGACCCCATCTACTCTCCTACGAGCAGTACTTC. It yields the protein CASRPHLLSYEQYF. The V call is TRBV6-1, the J call TRBJ2-7; no firm D call. Germline V gives CDR1 MNHNS, CDR2 SASEGT. V lost 6 bases, J lost 0 bases, and 12 bases lay in between. CDR3 length: 14 residues.

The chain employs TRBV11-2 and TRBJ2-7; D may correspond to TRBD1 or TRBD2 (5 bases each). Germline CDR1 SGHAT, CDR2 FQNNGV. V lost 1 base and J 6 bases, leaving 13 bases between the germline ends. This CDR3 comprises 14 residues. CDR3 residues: CASSLGGYGTEQYF. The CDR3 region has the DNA TGTGCCAGCAGCTTAGGCGGATATGGGACCGAGCAGTACTTC.

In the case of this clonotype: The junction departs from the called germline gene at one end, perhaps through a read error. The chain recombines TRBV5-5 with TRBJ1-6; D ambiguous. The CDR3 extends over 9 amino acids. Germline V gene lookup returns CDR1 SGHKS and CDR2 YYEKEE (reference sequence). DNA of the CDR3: TGTGCCAGCAGCTTACACATGAACTTT. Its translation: CASSLHMNF. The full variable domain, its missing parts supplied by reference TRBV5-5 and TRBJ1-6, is DAGVTQSPTHLIKTRGQQVTLRCSPISGHKSVSWYQQVLGQGPQFIFQYYEKEERGRGNFPDRFSARQFPNYSSELNVNALLLGDSALYLCASSLHMNFGNGTRLTVT.

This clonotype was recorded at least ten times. CDR3 sequence (DNA): TGTGCCAGCAGCCGGACGTCTGGCTACACCTTC. The encoded protein is CASSRTSGYTF. This chain joins TRBV5-8 and TRBJ1-2; no definite D call. Trimming removed 4 bases at V and 7 bases at J, with 8 bases between. This CDR3 region has 11 residues. The germline V gene encodes CDR1 SGHTS and CDR2 YDEGEE.

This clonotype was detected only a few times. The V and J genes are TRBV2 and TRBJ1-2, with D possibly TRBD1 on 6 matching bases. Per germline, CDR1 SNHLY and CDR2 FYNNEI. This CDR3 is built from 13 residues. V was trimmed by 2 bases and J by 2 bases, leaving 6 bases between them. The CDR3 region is CASSEQGNYGYTF. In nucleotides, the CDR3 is TGTGCCAGCAGTGAACAGGGGAACTATGGCTACACCTTC.

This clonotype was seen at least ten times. CDR3 nucleotide sequence: TGTGCCAGCAGCCAATCGAGGGATCAGCCCCAGCATTTT. This gives the protein CASSQSRDQPQHF. The gene calls are TRBV16 and TRBJ1-5, with D uncertain. From germline, CDR1 is KGHSY and CDR2 FQNENV. The CDR3 totals 13 residues. Trimming took off 0 bases at V and 5 bases at J, with 5 bases between the two ends. Using reference TRBV16 and TRBJ1-5 for the parts outside the CDR3, the full variable domain is GEEVAQTPKHLVRGEGQKAKLYCAPIKGHSYVFWYQQVLKNEFKFLISFQNENVFDETGMPKERFSAKCLPNSPCSLEIQATKLEDSAVYFCASSQSRDQPQHFGDGTRLSIL.

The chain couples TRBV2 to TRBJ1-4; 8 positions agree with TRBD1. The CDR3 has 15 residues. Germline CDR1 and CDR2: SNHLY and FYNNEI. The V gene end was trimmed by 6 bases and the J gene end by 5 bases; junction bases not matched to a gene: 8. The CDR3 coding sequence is TGTGCCAGCAGAGATGGACAGGGTCTGAATGAAAAACTGTTTTTT. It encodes CASRDGQGLNEKLFF.

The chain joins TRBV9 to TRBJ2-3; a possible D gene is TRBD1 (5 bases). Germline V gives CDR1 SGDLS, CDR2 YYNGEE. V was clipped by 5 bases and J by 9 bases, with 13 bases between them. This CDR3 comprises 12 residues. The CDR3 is CASSVTQETQYF. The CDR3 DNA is TGTGCCAGCAGTGTGACACAGGAAACGCAGTATTTT. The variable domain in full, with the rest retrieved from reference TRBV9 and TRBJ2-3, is DSGVTQTPKHLITATGQRVTLRCSPRSGDLSVYWYQQSLDQGLQFLIQYYNGEERAKGNILERFSAQQFPDLHSELNLSSLELGDSALYFCASSVTQETQYFGPGTRLTVL.

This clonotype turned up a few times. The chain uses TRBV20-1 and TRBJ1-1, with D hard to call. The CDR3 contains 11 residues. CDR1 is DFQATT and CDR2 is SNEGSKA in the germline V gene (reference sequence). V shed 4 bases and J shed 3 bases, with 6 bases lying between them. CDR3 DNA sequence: TGCAGTGCTATCGACTACACTGAAGCTTTCTTT. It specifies CSAIDYTEAFF.

CDR3 amino acids: CASSVERAGEATQFF. In DNA, the CDR3 is TGTGCCAGCAGCGTGGAGCGGGCCGGGGAAGCTACGCAGTTCTTT. The gene calls are TRBV7-8 and TRBJ1-1, with D uncertain. Per germline, CDR1 SGHVS and CDR2 FQNEAQ. The germline V and J ends were trimmed by 5 bases and 14 bases, with 27 bases remaining between them. The CDR3 totals 15 residues.

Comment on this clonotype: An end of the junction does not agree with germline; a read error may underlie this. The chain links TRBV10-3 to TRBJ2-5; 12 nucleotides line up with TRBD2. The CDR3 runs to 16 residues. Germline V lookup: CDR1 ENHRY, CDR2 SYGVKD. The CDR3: CASSEGLAGFQETQYF. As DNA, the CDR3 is TGTGCCAGCAGTGAGGGACTAGCGGGTTTTCAAGAGACCCAGTACTTC.

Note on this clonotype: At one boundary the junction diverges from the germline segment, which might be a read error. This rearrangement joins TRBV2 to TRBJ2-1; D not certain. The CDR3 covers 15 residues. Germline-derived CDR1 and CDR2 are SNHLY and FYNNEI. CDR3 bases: TGTGCCAGCAGTGAGAGCACGGCAAGCAACCAGCCCCAGCATTTC. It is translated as CASSESTASNQPQHF.

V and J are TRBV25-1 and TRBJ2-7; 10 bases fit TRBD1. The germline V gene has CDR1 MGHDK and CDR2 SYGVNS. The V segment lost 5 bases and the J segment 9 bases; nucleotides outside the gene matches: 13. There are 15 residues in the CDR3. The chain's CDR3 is CASSPFDRGLGTQYF. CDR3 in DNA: TGTGCCAGCAGTCCGTTCGACAGGGGGCTGGGCACGCAGTACTTC.

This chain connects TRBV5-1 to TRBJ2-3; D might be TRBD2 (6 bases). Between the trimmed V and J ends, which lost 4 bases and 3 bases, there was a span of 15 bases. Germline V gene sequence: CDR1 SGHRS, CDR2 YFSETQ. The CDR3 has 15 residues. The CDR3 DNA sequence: TGCGCCAGCAGCCCAGACCCAAGCGGGACAGATACGCAGTATTTT. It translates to CASSPDPSGTDTQYF.

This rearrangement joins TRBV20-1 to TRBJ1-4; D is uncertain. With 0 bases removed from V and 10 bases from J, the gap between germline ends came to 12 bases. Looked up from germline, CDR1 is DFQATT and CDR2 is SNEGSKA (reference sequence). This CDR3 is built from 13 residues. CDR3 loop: CSARDNTNTKLFF. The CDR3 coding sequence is TGCAGTGCTAGAGATAACACAAACACAAAACTGTTTTTT.

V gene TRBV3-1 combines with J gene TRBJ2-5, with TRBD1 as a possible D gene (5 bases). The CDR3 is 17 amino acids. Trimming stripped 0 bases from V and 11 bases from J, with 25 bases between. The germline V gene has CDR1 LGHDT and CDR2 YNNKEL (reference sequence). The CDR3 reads CASSQESKQAQTAPQYF. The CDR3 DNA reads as TGTGCCAGCAGCCAAGAAAGTAAGCAGGCTCAGACAGCCCCACAGTACTTC.

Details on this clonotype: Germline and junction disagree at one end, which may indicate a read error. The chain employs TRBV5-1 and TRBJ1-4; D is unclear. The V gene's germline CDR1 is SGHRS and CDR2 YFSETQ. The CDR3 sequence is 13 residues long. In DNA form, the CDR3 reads TGTGCCAGCAGCGTAGACGTGAATGAAGAACTGTTTTTT. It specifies CASSVDVNEELFF.

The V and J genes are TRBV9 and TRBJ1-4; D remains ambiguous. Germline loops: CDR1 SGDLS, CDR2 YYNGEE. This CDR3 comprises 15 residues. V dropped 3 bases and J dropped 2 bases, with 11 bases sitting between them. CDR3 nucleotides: TGTGCCAGCAGCGCCCAACAGAGGACTAATGAAAAACTGTTTTTT. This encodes CASSAQQRTNEKLFF.

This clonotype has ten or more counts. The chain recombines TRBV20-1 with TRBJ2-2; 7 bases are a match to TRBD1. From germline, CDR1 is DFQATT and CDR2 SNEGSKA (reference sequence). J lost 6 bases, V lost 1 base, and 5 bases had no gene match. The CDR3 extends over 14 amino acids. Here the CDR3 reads CSARVNRGAGELFF. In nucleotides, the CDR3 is TGCAGTGCTAGAGTCAACAGGGGTGCCGGGGAGCTGTTTTTT.